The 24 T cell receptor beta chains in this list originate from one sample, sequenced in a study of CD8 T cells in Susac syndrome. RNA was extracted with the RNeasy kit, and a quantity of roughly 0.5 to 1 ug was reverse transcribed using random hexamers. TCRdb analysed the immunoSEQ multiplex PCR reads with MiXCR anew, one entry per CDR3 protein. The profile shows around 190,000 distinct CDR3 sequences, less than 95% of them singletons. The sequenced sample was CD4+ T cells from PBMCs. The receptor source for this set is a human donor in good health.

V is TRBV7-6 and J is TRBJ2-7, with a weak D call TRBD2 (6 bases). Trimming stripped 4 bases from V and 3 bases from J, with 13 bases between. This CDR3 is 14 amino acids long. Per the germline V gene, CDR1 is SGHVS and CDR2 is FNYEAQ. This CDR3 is CASSSNQGLYEQYF. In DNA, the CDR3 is TGTGCCAGCAGCTCGAATCAGGGACTCTACGAGCAGTACTTC. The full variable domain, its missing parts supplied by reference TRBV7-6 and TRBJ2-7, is GAGVSQSPRYKVTKRGQDVALRCDPISGHVSLYWYRQALGQGPEFLTYFNYEAQQDKSGLPNDRFSAERPEGSISTLTIQRTEQRDSAMYRCASSSNQGLYEQYFGPGTRLTVT.

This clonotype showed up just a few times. CDR3: CASSLGLAGGENEQFF. As DNA, the CDR3 is TGTGCCAGCAGCTTAGGACTAGCGGGAGGCGAGAATGAGCAGTTCTTC. The chain employs TRBV7-9 and TRBJ2-1, with TRBD2 identical over 13 bases. Trimming at V came to 1 base and at J to 7 bases, leaving 4 bases not matched to a gene. The CDR3 runs 16 residues. The germline V gene has CDR1 SEHNR and CDR2 FQNEAQ (reference sequence).

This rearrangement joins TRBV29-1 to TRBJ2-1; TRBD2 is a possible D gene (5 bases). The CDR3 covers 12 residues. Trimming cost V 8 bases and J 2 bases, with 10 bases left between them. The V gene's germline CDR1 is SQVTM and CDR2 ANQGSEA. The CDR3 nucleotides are TGCAGCACGGACTTTACCTACAATGAGCAGTTCTTC. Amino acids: CSTDFTYNEQFF.

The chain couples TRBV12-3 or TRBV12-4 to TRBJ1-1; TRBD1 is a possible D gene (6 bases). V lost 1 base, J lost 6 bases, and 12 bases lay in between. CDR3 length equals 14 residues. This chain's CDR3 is CASSLDREVAEAFF. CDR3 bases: TGTGCCAGCAGTTTAGACAGGGAGGTTGCTGAAGCTTTCTTT.

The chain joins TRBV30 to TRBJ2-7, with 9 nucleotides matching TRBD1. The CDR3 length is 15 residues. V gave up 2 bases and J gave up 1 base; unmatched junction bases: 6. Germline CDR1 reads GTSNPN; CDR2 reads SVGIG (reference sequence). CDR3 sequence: CAWSRGQGNSYEQYF. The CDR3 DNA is TGTGCCTGGAGTCGCGGACAGGGGAATTCCTACGAGCAGTACTTC.

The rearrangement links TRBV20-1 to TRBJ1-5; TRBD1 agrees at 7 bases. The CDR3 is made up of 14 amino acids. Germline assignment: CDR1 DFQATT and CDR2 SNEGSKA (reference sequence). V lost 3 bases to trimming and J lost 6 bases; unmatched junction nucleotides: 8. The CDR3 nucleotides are TGCAGTGCTAGGGAAGGGGGCTTTACTCAGCCCCAGCATTTT. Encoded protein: CSAREGGFTQPQHF.

The CDR3, as DNA: TGTGCCTGGAGGAGGAGGGCTTTGACAGATACGCAGTATTTT. It encodes CAWRRRALTDTQYF. The V and J genes are TRBV30 and TRBJ2-3; the D gene is possibly TRBD2 (6 bases). Germline V gene lookup returns CDR1 GTSNPN and CDR2 SVGIG (reference sequence). CDR3 size: 14 residues. V lost 3 bases and J 3 bases, leaving 13 bases between the germline ends.

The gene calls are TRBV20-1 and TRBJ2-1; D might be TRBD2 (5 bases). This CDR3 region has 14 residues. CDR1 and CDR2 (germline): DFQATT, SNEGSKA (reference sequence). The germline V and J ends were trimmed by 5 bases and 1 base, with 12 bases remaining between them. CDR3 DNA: TGCAGTGCTCGGGGTAGGGAGTCCTACAATGAGCAGTTCTTC. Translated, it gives CSARGRESYNEQFF.

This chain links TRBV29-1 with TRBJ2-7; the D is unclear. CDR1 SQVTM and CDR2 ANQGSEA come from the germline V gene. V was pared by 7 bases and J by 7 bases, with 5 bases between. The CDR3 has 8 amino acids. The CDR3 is CSAFEQYF. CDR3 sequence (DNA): TGCAGCGCATTTGAGCAGTACTTC.

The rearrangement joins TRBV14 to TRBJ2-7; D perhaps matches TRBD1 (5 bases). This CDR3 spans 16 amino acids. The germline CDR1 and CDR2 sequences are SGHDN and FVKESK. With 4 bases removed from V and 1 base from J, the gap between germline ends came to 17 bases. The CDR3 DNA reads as TGTGCCAGCAGCCCACAGGTTGGTTGGGGATCCTACGAGCAGTACTTC. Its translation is CASSPQVGWGSYEQYF.

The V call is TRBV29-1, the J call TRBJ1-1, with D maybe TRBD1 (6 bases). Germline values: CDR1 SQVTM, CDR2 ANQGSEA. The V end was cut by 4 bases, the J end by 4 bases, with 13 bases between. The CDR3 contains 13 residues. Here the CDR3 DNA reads TGCAGCGTTGGAGGAGGGGGGGTCACTGAAGCTTTCTTT. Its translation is CSVGGGGVTEAFF.

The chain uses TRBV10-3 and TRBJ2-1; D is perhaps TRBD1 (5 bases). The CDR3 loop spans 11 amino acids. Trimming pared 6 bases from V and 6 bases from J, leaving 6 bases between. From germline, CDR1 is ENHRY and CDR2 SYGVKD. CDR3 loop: CAISRVNEQFF. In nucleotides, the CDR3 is TGTGCCATCAGCAGGGTCAATGAGCAGTTCTTC.

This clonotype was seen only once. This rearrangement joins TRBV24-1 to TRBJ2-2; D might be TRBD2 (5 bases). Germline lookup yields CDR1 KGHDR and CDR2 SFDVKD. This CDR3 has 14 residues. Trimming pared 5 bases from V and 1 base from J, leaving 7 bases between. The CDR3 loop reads CATSAGRNTGELFF. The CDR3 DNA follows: TGTGCCACCAGTGCGGGGAGGAACACCGGGGAGCTGTTTTTT.

CDR3 sequence: CASSQGVGYAEAFF. CDR3 bases: TGTGCCAGCAGCCAAGGGGTGGGCTACGCTGAAGCTTTCTTT. This sequence joins TRBV4-2 and TRBJ1-1; D gene uncertain. Germline CDR1 reads LGHNA; CDR2 reads YNFKEQ. Trimming shortened V by 1 base and J by 6 bases, and 12 bases separated the two germline ends. This CDR3 region has 14 residues.

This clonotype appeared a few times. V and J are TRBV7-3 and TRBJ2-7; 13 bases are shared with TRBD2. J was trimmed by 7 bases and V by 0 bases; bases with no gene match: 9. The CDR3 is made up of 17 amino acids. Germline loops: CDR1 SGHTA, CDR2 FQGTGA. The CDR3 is CASSLTGRTSGSQEQYF. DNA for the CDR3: TGTGCCAGCAGCTTAACCGGCCGGACTAGCGGGAGTCAAGAGCAGTACTTC.

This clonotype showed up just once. Here the CDR3 reads CSVGLTSGSYIQYF. The CDR3 coding sequence is TGCAGCGTGGGTTTGACTAGCGGGAGTTACATTCAGTACTTC. This sequence joins TRBV29-1 and TRBJ2-4, with 12 nucleotides matching TRBD2. The CDR3 loop spans 14 amino acids. The V and J ends lost 6 bases and 8 bases, in that order; junction bases with no gene match: 8. Looked up from germline, CDR1 is SQVTM and CDR2 is ANQGSEA.

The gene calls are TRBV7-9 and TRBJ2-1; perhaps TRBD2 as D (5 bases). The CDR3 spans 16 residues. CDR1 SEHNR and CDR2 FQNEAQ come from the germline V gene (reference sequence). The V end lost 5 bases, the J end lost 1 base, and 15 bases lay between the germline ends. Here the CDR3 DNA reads TGTGCCAGCAGCCGATTGGGTCGAGGGTCCTACAATGAGCAGTTCTTC. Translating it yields CASSRLGRGSYNEQFF.

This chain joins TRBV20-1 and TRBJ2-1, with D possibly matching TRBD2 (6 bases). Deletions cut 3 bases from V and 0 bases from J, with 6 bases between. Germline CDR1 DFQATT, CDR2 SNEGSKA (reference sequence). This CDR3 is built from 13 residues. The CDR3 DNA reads TGCAGTGCTAGGGGGGGCTCCTACAATGAGCAGTTCTTC. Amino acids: CSARGGSYNEQFF.

Here the CDR3 DNA reads TGTGCCACCAGTGATCGGGCTAGCGGGAGTCCGGAGACCCAGTACTTC. This translates into CATSDRASGSPETQYF. The chain is built from TRBV24-1 and TRBJ2-5; TRBD2 matches at 10 bases. Germline values: CDR1 KGHDR, CDR2 SFDVKD. The CDR3 totals 16 residues. Germline trimming cut 3 bases from V and 5 bases from J; bases unmatched to any gene: 8.

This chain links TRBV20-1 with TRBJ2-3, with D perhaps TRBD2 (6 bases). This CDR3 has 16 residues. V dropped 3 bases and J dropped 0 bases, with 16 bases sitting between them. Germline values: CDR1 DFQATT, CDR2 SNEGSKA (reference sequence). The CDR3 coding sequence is TGCAGTGCTAGCGCTTCTAGCGTTACTAGCACAGATACGCAGTATTTT. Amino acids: CSASASSVTSTDTQYF.

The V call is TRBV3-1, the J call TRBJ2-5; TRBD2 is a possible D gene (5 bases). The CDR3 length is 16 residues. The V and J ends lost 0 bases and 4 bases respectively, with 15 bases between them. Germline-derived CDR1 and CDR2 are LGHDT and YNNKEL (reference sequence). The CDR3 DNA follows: TGTGCCAGCAGCCAAGATAACCTAAACGAGGGAGAGACCCAGTACTTC. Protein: CASSQDNLNEGETQYF.

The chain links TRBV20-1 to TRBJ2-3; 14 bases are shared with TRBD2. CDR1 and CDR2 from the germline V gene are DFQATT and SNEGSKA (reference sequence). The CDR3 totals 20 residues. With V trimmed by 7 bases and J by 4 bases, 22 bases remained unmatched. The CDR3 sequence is CSGGLAGGSHLGSIPDTQYF. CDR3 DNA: TGCAGTGGAGGACTAGCGGGAGGTTCCCACTTGGGTTCTATACCAGATACGCAGTATTTT.

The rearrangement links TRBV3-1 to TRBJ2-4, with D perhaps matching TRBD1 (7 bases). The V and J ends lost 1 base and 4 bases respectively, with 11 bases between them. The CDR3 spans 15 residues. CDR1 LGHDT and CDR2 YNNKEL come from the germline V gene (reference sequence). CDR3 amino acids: CASSQAGDRKNIQYF. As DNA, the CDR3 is TGTGCCAGCAGCCAAGCGGGGGACAGAAAAAACATTCAGTACTTC.

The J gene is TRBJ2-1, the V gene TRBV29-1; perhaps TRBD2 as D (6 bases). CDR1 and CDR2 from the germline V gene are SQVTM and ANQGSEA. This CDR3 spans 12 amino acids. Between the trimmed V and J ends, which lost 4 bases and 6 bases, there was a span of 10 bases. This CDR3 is CSVAASANEQFF. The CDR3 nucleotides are TGCAGCGTTGCAGCTAGCGCCAATGAGCAGTTCTTC.